This T cell receptor beta chain is drawn from a study of shared clonotypes between healthy human individuals. Study-wide results and limits: What limited the represented genetic and exposure-history diversity was the small number of donors. Clonotype sharing among the donors was expected to vary with sequencing depth. The study found roughly 5% of naive CD4 clonotypes shared across a few donors.

As concerns this clone: Its matching antigen is unknown.

Genomic DNA (from each subset) was split evenly across several immunoSEQ plates. The assay was immunoSEQ multiplex PCR, and TCRdb's table has in-frame clones only and misses some. The sample consists of 400,000 to 600,000 clones, approximately 95% of them appearing once. V lost 4 bases and J 2 bases, leaving 12 bases between the germline ends. Germline V gene sequence: CDR1 SGHNT, CDR2 YYREEE (reference sequence). The length of the CDR3 is 14 residues. This receptor was obtained from a woman aged 30 to 39 in good health. The specimen was naive CD4+ T cells sorted from blood. Subset in this sample: CD45RA+ positively selected. The V gene is TRBV5-4, the J gene TRBJ2-5; unclear D gene. CDR3 sequence reads: CASSPIDLQETQYF. The CDR3 nucleotides read TGTGCCAGCAGCCCTATAGACCTACAAGAGACCCAGTACTTC.